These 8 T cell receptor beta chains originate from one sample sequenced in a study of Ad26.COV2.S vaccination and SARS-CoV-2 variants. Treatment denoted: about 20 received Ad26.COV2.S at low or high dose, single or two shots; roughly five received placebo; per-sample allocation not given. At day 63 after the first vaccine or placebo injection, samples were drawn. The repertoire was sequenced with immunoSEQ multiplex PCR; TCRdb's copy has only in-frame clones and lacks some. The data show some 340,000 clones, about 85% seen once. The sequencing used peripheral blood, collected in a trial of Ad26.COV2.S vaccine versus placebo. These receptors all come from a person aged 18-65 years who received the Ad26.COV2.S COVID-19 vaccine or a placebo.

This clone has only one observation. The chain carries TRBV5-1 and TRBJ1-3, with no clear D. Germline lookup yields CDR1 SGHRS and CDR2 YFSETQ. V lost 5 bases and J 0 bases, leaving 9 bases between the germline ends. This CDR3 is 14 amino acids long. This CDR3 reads CASSEESSGNTIYF. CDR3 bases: TGCGCCAGCAGTGAGGAGAGCTCTGGAAACACCATATATTTT.

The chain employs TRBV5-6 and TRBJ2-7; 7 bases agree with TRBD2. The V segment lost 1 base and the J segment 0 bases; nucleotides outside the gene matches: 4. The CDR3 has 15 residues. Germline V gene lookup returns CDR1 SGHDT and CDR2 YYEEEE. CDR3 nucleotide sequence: TGTGCCAGCAGCTTGTGGGGGGGTAGCTCCTACGAGCAGTACTTC. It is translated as CASSLWGGSSYEQYF.

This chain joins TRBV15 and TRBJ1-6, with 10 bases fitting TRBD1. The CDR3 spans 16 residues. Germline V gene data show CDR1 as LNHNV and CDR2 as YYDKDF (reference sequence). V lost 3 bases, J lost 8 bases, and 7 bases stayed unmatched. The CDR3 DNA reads TGTGCCACCAGCAGGGGGACAGGGGCGATAGATTCACCCCTCCACTTT. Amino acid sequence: CATSRGTGAIDSPLHF.

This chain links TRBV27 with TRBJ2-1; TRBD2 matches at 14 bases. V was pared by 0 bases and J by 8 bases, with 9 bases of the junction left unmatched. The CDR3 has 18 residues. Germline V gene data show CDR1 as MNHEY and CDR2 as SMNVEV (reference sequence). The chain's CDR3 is CASSLSKARLAGGHEQFF. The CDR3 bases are TGTGCCAGCAGTTTATCCAAAGCCCGACTAGCGGGGGGGCATGAGCAGTTCTTC.

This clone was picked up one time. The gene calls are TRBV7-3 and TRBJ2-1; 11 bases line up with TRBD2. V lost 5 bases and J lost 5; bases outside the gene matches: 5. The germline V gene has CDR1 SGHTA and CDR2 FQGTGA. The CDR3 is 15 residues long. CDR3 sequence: CASSPGLAENNEQFF. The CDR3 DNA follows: TGTGCCAGCAGCCCGGGACTAGCGGAGAACAATGAGCAGTTCTTC.

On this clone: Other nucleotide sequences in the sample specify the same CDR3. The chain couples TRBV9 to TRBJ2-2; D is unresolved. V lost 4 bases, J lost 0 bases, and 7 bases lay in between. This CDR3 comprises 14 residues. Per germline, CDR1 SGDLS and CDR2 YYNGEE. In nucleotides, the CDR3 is TGTGCCAGCAGCCCCCGTTCGAACACCGGGGAGCTGTTTTTT. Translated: CASSPRSNTGELFF.

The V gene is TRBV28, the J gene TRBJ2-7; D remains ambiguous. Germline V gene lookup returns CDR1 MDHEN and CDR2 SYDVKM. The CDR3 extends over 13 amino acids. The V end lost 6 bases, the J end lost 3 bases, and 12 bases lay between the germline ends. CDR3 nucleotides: TGTGCCAGCAGACCTTCTGGATACTACGAGCAGTACTTC. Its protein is CASRPSGYYEQYF.

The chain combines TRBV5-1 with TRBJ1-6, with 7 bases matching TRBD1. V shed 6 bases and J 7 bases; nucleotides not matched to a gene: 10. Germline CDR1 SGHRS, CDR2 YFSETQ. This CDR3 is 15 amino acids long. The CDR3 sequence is CASTLGDSQNSPLHF. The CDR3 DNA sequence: TGCGCCAGCACCCTGGGGGACAGCCAAAATTCACCCCTCCACTTT.